This T cell receptor beta chain originates from a study of T-cell reconstitution after alpha-beta-depleted transplantation in children. Germline CDR1 is KGHDR and CDR2 is SFDVKD. This CDR3 has 15 amino acids. V gave up 5 bases and J gave up 4 bases, with 13 bases separating them. Preparation of the TCRbeta library involved a method that used unique molecular identifiers. TCRdb fed the PCR reads into MiXCR, producing one record per CDR3 protein. The sample consists of 700,000 to 850,000 distinct CDR3 sequences, roughly 15% of them appearing once. This TCR derives from a male patient aged 10 to 17 who had a stem cell transplant for acute lymphoblastic leukemia, so the T cells may come from the graft donor. This chain connects TRBV24-1 to TRBJ2-2, with D possibly being TRBD2 (6 bases). The sample in question was PBMCs, mostly from graft donor cells, obtained 360 days after TCRalphabeta/CD19-depleted stem cell transplant. DNA of the CDR3: TGTGCCACCAGTGGGCTAGCGTTGGCCACCGGGGAGCTGTTTTTT. Residues: CATSGLALATGELFF.